The 10 T cell receptor beta chains in this list originate from one sample, sequenced in a study of blood T cell repertoires in COVID-19 (dated by TCRdb to the early 2020s). The method behind the library was the immunoSEQ multiplex PCR assay. The source is immuneACCESS, and TCRdb retained only in-frame sequences with V and J called. Part of the clones is not carried over; for the studies checked, unresolved V genes explain less than half of this, and the remainder is unexplained. The sample profile shows 70,000 or so clones; 85% to 90% of them were found once. The biggest ten clones account for approximately 0.59% of the sample. What was sequenced was peripheral blood. Receptors originate from a man aged 55 to 69 with acute or convalescent COVID-19.

CDR3 in amino acids: CASSTLQGVTYEQYF. As DNA, the CDR3 is TGCGCCAGCAGCACCCTACAGGGGGTTACCTACGAGCAGTACTTC. The chain combines TRBV5-1 with TRBJ2-7; 8 bases map to TRBD1. The V segment lost 4 bases and the J segment 2 bases; nucleotides outside the gene matches: 8. The CDR3 runs 15 residues. The germline V gene encodes CDR1 SGHRS and CDR2 YFSETQ.

The rearrangement links TRBV2 to TRBJ2-7; 12 bases match TRBD2. The CDR3 has 14 residues. Germline V lookup: CDR1 SNHLY, CDR2 FYNNEI. V trimming: 6 bases; J trimming: 5 bases; junction bases outside the gene matches: 5. Written as DNA, the CDR3 is TGTGCCAGCAGAAGGACTAGCGGGGCTCACGAGCAGTACTTC. Translated, it gives CASRRTSGAHEQYF.

The rearrangement uses TRBV11-1 and TRBJ2-1; D is possibly TRBD2 (7 bases). Germline values: CDR1 SGHAT, CDR2 FQDESV (reference sequence). The CDR3 covers 16 residues. Deletions cut 3 bases from V and 0 bases from J, with 12 bases between. In DNA, the CDR3 is TGTGCCAGCAGCTTGCGGGGGCTGGGCTCCTACAATGAGCAGTTCTTC. Amino acids: CASSLRGLGSYNEQFF.

A single count supports this clone. The CDR3 DNA reads TGCAGCGTTGGGAACCGGACAGACGATACGCAGTATTTT. This gives the protein CSVGNRTDDTQYF. This chain connects TRBV29-1 to TRBJ2-3, with D possibly TRBD1 on 6 matching bases. This CDR3 has 13 amino acids. Per germline, CDR1 SQVTM and CDR2 ANQGSEA. V was trimmed by 4 bases and J by 6 bases, leaving 14 bases between them.

The chain links TRBV4-1 to TRBJ2-6, with D perhaps TRBD1 (6 bases). The CDR3 totals 20 residues. Trimming pared 2 bases from V and 0 bases from J, leaving 20 bases between. Germline loops: CDR1 MGHRA, CDR2 YSYEKL. In nucleotides, the CDR3 is TGCGCCAGCAGCCAACTCTTGGGGGCTAGCCGGATCTCTGGGGCCAACGTCCTGACTTTC. It is translated as CASSQLLGASRISGANVLTF.

This CDR3 is CASSVQGIRGTGELFF. In DNA, the CDR3 is TGTGCCAGTAGTGTACAGGGGATCCGGGGCACCGGGGAGCTGTTTTTT. The genes are TRBV19 and TRBJ2-2, with 7 nucleotides matching TRBD1. Unmatched junction bases numbered 10, after V lost 5 bases and J lost 4 bases. Germline V lookup: CDR1 LNHDA, CDR2 SQIVND (reference sequence). This CDR3 spans 16 amino acids.

This clone was seen a few times. The CDR3 reads CASSLRTGTEAFF. CDR3 bases: TGTGCCAGCAGCTTAAGGACAGGAACAGAAGCTTTCTTT. The chain links TRBV5-4 to TRBJ1-1; 7 nucleotides align to TRBD1. The V segment lost 2 bases and the J segment 8 bases; nucleotides outside the gene matches: 6. Germline assignment: CDR1 SGHNT and CDR2 YYREEE (reference sequence). There are 13 residues in the CDR3.

J is TRBJ1-2 and V is TRBV7-2; 7 nucleotides agree with TRBD1. Germline lookup yields CDR1 SGHTA and CDR2 FQGNSA. CDR3 size: 15 residues. Unmatched junction bases numbered 2, after V lost 0 bases and J lost 1 base. The CDR3 sequence is CASSLAGQDNYGYTF. In nucleotides, the CDR3 is TGTGCCAGCAGCTTAGCCGGACAGGATAACTATGGCTACACCTTC.

This sequence joins TRBV5-1 and TRBJ2-2; 8 nucleotides agree with TRBD2. V trimming: 1 base; J trimming: 3 bases; junction bases outside the gene matches: 5. Germline V gives CDR1 SGHRS, CDR2 YFSETQ. CDR3 size: 16 residues. CDR3 amino acids: CASSLIGRADTGELFF. CDR3 bases: TGCGCCAGCAGCTTGATCGGGAGGGCCGACACCGGGGAGCTGTTTTTT. The full variable domain, with the rest looked up from reference TRBV5-1 and TRBJ2-2, is KAGVTQTPRYLIKTRGQQVTLSCSPISGHRSVSWYQQTPGQGLQFLFEYFSETQRNKGNFPGRFSGRQFSNSRSEMNVSTLELGDSALYLCASSLIGRADTGELFFGEGSRLTVL.

V gene TRBV7-7 combines with J gene TRBJ2-5; 12 bases are a match to TRBD2. There are 16 residues in the CDR3. Unmatched junction bases numbered 5, after V lost 5 bases and J lost 1 base. Germline V gene sequence: CDR1 SSHAT, CDR2 FNYEAQ (reference sequence). CDR3 protein: CASSPGLAGTQETQYF. Here the CDR3 DNA reads TGTGCCAGCAGCCCCGGACTAGCGGGGACCCAAGAGACCCAGTACTTC.